These T cell receptor beta chains were read from a single sample in a study of blood T cell repertoires in COVID-19. Data came from immunoSEQ multiplex PCR; TCRdb stores just in-frame clones and leaves some out. The sample comprises tens of thousands of clones, 65% to 90% of which are singletons, and about a tenth rests with the top ten. The specimen sequenced was peripheral blood. The receptors shown here come from a man aged 50 to 60 with COVID-19, enrolled during active disease. The CDR3 runs from the conserved cysteine through the conserved F or W. A D gene is named only where the DNA matches it firmly. A clone size is listed for some rows: how often the clone was seen (once, few, many), or a class if it is expanded.

V	J	size	D	DNA	CDR3
TRBV5-8	TRBJ2-4	NA	NA	TGTGCCAGCAGCCAGCCTACCGGGAGAAGCATTCAGTACTTC	CASSQPTGRSIQYF
TRBV24-1	TRBJ2-2	few	NA	TGTGCCACCAGTGGGGGGGATCACACCGGGGAGCTGTTTTTT	CATSGGDHTGELFF
TRBV4-2	TRBJ2-7	NA	TRBD1	TGTGCCAGCAGCCAAGATTCTTCTCTTGGGGACAGGGTGGGGTACGAGCAGTACTTC	CASSQDSSLGDRVGYEQYF
TRBV5-1	TRBJ2-5	NA	NA	TGCGCCAGCAGCTTGGACACCCAAGAGACCCAGTACTTC	CASSLDTQETQYF
TRBV19	TRBJ2-1	NA	NA	TGTGCCAGTAGTATGGGCAATTACAATGAGCAGTTCTTC	CASSMGNYNEQFF
TRBV13	TRBJ2-1	NA	TRBD2	TGTGCCAGCAGCCCATCCGGGACTAGCGGAACCAATGAGCAGTTCTTC	CASSPSGTSGTNEQFF
TRBV28	TRBJ2-7	NA	TRBD1	TGTGCCAGCAGTGTCACCGGGACAGGGCGGTGGCAGTACTTC	CASSVTGTGRWQYF
TRBV20-1	TRBJ2-2	NA	NA	TGCAGTGCCAGGAGGACCGGGGAGCTGTTTTTT	CSARRTGELFF
TRBV30	TRBJ1-4	NA	NA	TGTGCCTGGAGTGGGGGGCCGGCGGAAAAACTGTTTTTT	CAWSGGPAEKLFF
TRBV19	TRBJ1-2	NA	TRBD1	TGTGCCAGTAGTCCAACCGACAGGGGTGGTAACTATGGCTACACCTTC	CASSPTDRGGNYGYTF